Listed below are T cell receptor beta chains from one sample, sequenced in a study of immune evolution from preneoplasia to lung adenocarcinoma. Clones were sequenced by immunoSEQ multiplex PCR, and TCRdb holds only the in-frame ones, with some missing. The repertoire consists of about 2,500 clones, with 85% occurring once and the leading ten covering around a tenth. The sequencing input was FFPE normal lung tissue adjacent to the tumor. The receptor source for this set is a person aged 45-65 years with lung adenocarcinoma. Each CDR3 is given with its conserved first and last residue. Fields, in order: clone size, V gene, J gene, D gene, CDR3 DNA, CDR3 protein. The D gene is left open where the match is weak. Size is stated for part of the rows, as once, few or many counts, or as a class when the clone is expanded.

clone size: NA; V gene: TRBV29-1; J gene: TRBJ1-1; D gene: TRBD1; CDR3 DNA: TGCAGCGTTGAAGAAGGGGACAGGGGTGAAGCTTTCTTT; CDR3 protein: CSVEEGDRGEAFF
clone size: NA; V gene: TRBV15; J gene: TRBJ2-1; D gene: NA; CDR3 DNA: TGTGCCACCAGGGCCGCCCGGAATACACCCTCCTACAATGAGCAGTTCTTC; CDR3 protein: CATRAARNTPSYNEQFF
clone size: large; V gene: TRBV28; J gene: TRBJ2-1; D gene: TRBD1; CDR3 DNA: TGTGCCAGCAGTTGGGGGACAGAACGGTTCTTC; CDR3 protein: CASSWGTERFF
clone size: once; V gene: TRBV2; J gene: TRBJ2-3; D gene: NA; CDR3 DNA: TGTGCCAGCAAGCACCGGGAAACCAGAATTGGCACAGATACGCAGTATTTT; CDR3 protein: CASKHRETRIGTDTQYF
clone size: NA; V gene: TRBV25-1; J gene: TRBJ1-1; D gene: NA; CDR3 DNA: TGTGCCAGCACCCAACCGGGGGGTGAAGCTTTCTTT; CDR3 protein: CASTQPGGEAFF
clone size: once; V gene: TRBV6-1; J gene: TRBJ2-7; D gene: NA; CDR3 DNA: TGTGCCAGCAGTGAAGGTCCGTCCTACGAGCAGTACTTC; CDR3 protein: CASSEGPSYEQYF
clone size: NA; V gene: TRBV27; J gene: TRBJ2-7; D gene: TRBD2; CDR3 DNA: TGTGCCAGCAGTCAGACCGGGAGGCCTAACTACGAGCAGTACTTC; CDR3 protein: CASSQTGRPNYEQYF
clone size: NA; V gene: TRBV4-2; J gene: TRBJ2-2; D gene: TRBD1; CDR3 DNA: TGTGCCAGCAGCCAAGGGGGGACAGGGAGGGGCGGGGAGCTGTTTTTT; CDR3 protein: CASSQGGTGRGGELFF
clone size: few; V gene: TRBV7-2; J gene: TRBJ2-2; D gene: NA; CDR3 DNA: TGTGCCAGCAGGTCGAGTGGGGCTAAGGGGAAGACCGGGGAGCTGTTTTTT; CDR3 protein: CASRSSGAKGKTGELFF
clone size: NA; V gene: TRBV28; J gene: TRBJ1-5; D gene: NA; CDR3 DNA: TGTGCCAGCAGTCCCAGGACGGAGTATAGCAATCAGCCCCAGCATTTT; CDR3 protein: CASSPRTEYSNQPQHF
clone size: NA; V gene: TRBV6-6; J gene: TRBJ1-2; D gene: NA; CDR3 DNA: TGTGCCAGCAGTTCGGTACAGGGTCGGACTAACTATGGCTACACCTTC; CDR3 protein: CASSSVQGRTNYGYTF
clone size: NA; V gene: TRBV30; J gene: TRBJ1-2; D gene: NA; CDR3 DNA: TGTGCCTGGAGTGCCCGGGTTAACTATGGCTACACCTTC; CDR3 protein: CAWSARVNYGYTF
clone size: NA; V gene: TRBV5-4; J gene: TRBJ2-7; D gene: TRBD2; CDR3 DNA: TGTGCCAGCAGCCCCCGACTAGCGGGAATCTACGAGCAGTACTTC; CDR3 protein: CASSPRLAGIYEQYF
clone size: NA; V gene: TRBV9; J gene: TRBJ2-3; D gene: TRBD2; CDR3 DNA: TGTGCTAGCAGCGTACAGGTAGCGGGAAATACGCAGTATTTT; CDR3 protein: CASSVQVAGNTQYF
clone size: few; V gene: TRBV29-1; J gene: TRBJ2-1; D gene: TRBD2; CDR3 DNA: TGCAGCGCCTCACTAGCGGGAGGCGGGAATGAGCAGTTCTTC; CDR3 protein: CSASLAGGGNEQFF
clone size: NA; V gene: TRBV5-1; J gene: TRBJ2-7; D gene: TRBD1; CDR3 DNA: TGCGCCAGCAGCAGGACAGGGGGTTCCTACGAGCAGTACTTC; CDR3 protein: CASSRTGGSYEQYF